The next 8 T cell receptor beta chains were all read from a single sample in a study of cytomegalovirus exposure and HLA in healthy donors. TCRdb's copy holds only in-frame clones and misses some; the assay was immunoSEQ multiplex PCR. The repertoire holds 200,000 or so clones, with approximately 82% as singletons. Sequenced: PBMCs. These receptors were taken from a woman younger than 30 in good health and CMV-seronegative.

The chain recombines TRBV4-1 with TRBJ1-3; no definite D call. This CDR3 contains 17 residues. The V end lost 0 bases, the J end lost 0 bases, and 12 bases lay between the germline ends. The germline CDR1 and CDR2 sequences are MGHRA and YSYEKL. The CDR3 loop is CASSQDYGTASGNTIYF. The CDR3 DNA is TGCGCCAGCAGCCAAGATTATGGTACAGCCTCTGGAAACACCATATATTTT.

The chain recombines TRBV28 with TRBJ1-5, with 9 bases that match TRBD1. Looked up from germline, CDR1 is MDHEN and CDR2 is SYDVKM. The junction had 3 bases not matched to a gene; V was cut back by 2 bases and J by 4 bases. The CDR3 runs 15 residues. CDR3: CASSLAGTGNQPQHF. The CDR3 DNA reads TGTGCCAGCAGTTTAGCCGGGACAGGGAATCAGCCCCAGCATTTT.

The CDR3 DNA is TGTGCCAGCAGTCTACCCCGGGGAAACTATGGCTACACCTTC. It codes for CASSLPRGNYGYTF. The rearrangement links TRBV28 to TRBJ1-2; D gene unclear. This CDR3 comprises 14 residues. Trimming took 5 bases from V and 2 from J, leaving 12 bases between them. Germline lookup yields CDR1 MDHEN and CDR2 SYDVKM.

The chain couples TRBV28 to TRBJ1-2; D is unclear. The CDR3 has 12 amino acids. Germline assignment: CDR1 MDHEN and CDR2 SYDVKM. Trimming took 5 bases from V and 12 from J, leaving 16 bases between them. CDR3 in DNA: TGTGCCAGCAGTGGTCCGGACGGATCCGACACCTTC. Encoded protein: CASSGPDGSDTF.

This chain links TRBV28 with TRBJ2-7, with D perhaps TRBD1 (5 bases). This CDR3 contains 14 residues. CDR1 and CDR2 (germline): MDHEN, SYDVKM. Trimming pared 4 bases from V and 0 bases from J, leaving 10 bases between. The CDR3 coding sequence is TGTGCCAGCAGTTCTGCAGGGCTCTCCTACGAGCAGTACTTC. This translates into CASSSAGLSYEQYF.

CDR3 in DNA: TGTGCCAGCAGCCCGTGGACAGGAGTCTCTGGAAACACCATATATTTT. Translation gives CASSPWTGVSGNTIYF. V usage is TRBV7-8 and J usage is TRBJ1-3; the match to TRBD1 covers 7 bases. The CDR3 contains 16 residues. Germline V lookup: CDR1 SGHVS, CDR2 FQNEAQ. With V trimmed by 5 bases and J by 0 bases, 7 bases remained unmatched.

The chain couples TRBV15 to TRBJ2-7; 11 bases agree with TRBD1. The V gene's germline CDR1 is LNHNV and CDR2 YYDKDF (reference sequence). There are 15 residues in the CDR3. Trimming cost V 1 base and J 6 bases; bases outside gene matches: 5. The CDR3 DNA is TGTGCCACCAGCAGAGCCGGGACAGGGGGGATCGAGCAGTACTTC. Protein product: CATSRAGTGGIEQYF.

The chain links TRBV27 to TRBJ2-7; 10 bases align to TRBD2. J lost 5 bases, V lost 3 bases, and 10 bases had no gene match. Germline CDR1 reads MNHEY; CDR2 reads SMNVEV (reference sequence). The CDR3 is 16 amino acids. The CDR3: CASSFSASGSGNEQYF. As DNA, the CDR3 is TGTGCCAGCAGTTTTTCGGCTAGCGGGAGCGGCAACGAGCAGTACTTC.